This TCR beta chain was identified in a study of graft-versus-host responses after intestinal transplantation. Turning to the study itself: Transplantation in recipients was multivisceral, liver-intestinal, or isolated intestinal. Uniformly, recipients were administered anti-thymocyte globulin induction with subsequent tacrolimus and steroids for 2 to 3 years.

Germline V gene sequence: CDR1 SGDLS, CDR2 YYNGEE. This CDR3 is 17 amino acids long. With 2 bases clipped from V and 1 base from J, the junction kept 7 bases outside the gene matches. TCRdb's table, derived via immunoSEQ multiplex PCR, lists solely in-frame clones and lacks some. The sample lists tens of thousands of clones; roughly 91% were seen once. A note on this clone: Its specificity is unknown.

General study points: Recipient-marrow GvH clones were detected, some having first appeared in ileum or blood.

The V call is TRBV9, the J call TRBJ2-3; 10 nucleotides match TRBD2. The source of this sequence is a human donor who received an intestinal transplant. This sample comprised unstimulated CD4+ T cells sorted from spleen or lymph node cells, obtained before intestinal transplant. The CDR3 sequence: CASSVTTLAGGTDTQYF. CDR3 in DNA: TGTGCCAGCAGCGTGACAACCCTAGCGGGGGGCACAGATACGCAGTATTTT.